This is a list of T cell receptor beta chains from one sample in a study of blood T cell repertoires in COVID-19. Measured with immunoSEQ multiplex PCR; TCRdb has only the in-frame clones, and not every one. The table includes about 27,000 clones, roughly four fifths detected once. The specimen was peripheral blood. These receptors originate from a man aged 70-80 years with acute or convalescent COVID-19. Each CDR3 is given with its conserved first and last residue. Each record gives: V gene, J gene, D gene, clone size, CDR3 protein, CDR3 DNA. A D gene is named only where the DNA matches it firmly. The listing skips clone size in some rows; elsewhere it reads once, few, many or a size class.

TRBV6-6	TRBJ2-1	TRBD2	.	CASSYSGGGSYNEQFF	TGTGCCAGCAGTTACTCGGGGGGAGGGTCCTACAATGAGCAGTTCTTC
TRBV5-1	TRBJ2-2	.	.	CASSLPGATGELFF	TGCGCCAGCAGCTTACCGGGTGCCACCGGGGAGCTGTTTTTT
TRBV5-1	TRBJ2-1	TRBD2	.	CASSITPSGGYNEQFF	TGCGCCAGCAGCATCACTCCTAGCGGGGGGTACAATGAGCAGTTCTTC
TRBV7-2	TRBJ1-3	.	.	CASSLASAGSGNTIYF	TGTGCCAGCAGCTTAGCGTCAGCAGGCTCTGGAAACACCATATATTTT
TRBV4-1	TRBJ1-1	TRBD1	.	CASSQDRDRAGVVRTEAFF	TGCGCCAGCAGCCAAGATAGGGACAGGGCAGGGGTGGTTCGAACTGAAGCTTTCTTT
TRBV7-2	TRBJ2-5	.	.	CASSLGGAVETQYF	TGTGCCAGCAGCTTGGGGGGGGCGGTAGAGACCCAGTACTTC
TRBV5-1	TRBJ2-7	TRBD2	.	CASSPGGGGPEYEQYF	TGCGCCAGCAGCCCTGGTGGGGGAGGGCCGGAGTACGAGCAGTACTTC
TRBV3-1/TRBV3-2	TRBJ2-5	.	.	CASSQDIGEETQYF	TGTGCCAGCAGCCAAGACATCGGTGAAGAGACCCAGTACTTC
TRBV7-2	TRBJ2-1	.	.	CASSLWEEQFF	TGTGCCAGCAGCTTATGGGAGGAGCAGTTCTTC
TRBV7-2	TRBJ2-7	.	.	CASSSYRTSYEQYF	TGTGCCAGCAGCTCGTACAGAACCTCCTACGAGCAGTACTTC
TRBV28	TRBJ1-4	.	.	CASSPSQQTNEKLFF	TGTGCCAGCAGTCCCTCCCAACAAACCAATGAAAAACTGTTTTTT
TRBV5-6	TRBJ2-3	TRBD2	.	CASSLGTSGSWDTQYF	TGTGCCAGCAGCTTGGGGACTAGCGGGTCCTGGGATACGCAGTATTTT
TRBV19	TRBJ2-3	.	.	CASSGTMGTDTQYF	TGTGCCAGTTCGGGAACCATGGGGACAGATACGCAGTATTTT
TRBV28	TRBJ1-1	TRBD1	.	CASLRQGDTEAFF	TGTGCCAGTCTTCGACAGGGGGACACTGAAGCTTTCTTT
TRBV7-2	TRBJ1-2	TRBD1	.	CASSLGSGGLDGYTF	TGTGCCAGCAGCTTAGGTTCAGGGGGATTGGATGGCTACACCTTC
TRBV27	TRBJ1-2	.	.	CASSRTRDTHGYGYTF	TGTGCCAGCAGCCGAACACGCGATACCCACGGGTATGGCTACACCTTC
TRBV7-9	TRBJ1-4	TRBD1	few	CASSFSGTEEEKLFF	TGTGCCAGCAGCTTTAGCGGGACAGAGGAAGAAAAACTGTTTTTT
TRBV5-8	TRBJ2-1	.	many	CASSLGRTEAYNEQFF	TGTGCCAGCAGCTTGGGAAGGACAGAAGCATACAATGAGCAGTTCTTC
TRBV4-3	TRBJ2-3	.	once	CASSQERTDTQYF	TGCGCCAGCAGCCAAGAACGGACAGATACGCAGTATTTT